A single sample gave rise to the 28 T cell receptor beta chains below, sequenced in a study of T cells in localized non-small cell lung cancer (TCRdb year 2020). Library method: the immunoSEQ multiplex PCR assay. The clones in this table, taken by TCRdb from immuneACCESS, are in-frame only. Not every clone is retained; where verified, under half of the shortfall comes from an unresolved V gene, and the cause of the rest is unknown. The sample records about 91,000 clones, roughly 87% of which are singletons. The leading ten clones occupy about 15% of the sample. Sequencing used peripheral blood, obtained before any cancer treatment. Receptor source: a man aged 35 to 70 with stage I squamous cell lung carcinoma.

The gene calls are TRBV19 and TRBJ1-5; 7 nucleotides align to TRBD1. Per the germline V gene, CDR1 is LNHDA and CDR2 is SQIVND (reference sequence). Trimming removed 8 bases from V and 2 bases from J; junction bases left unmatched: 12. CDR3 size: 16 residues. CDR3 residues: CASSALGGAGNQPQHF. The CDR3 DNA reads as TGTGCCAGTTCTGCCCTAGGGGGCGCGGGCAATCAGCCCCAGCATTTT.

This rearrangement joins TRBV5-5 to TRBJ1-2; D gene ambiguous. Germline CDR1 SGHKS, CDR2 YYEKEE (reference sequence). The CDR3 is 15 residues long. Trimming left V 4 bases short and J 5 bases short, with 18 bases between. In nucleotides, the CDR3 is TGTGCCAGCAGCCCTGATTGGGAGCGGGTGTATGGCTACACCTTC. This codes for CASSPDWERVYGYTF.

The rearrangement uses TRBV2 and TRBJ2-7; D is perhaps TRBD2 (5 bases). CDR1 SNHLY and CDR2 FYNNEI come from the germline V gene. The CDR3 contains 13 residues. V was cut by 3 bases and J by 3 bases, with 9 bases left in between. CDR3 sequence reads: CASSDSGSYEQYF. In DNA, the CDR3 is TGTGCCAGCAGTGATTCTGGGAGCTACGAGCAGTACTTC.

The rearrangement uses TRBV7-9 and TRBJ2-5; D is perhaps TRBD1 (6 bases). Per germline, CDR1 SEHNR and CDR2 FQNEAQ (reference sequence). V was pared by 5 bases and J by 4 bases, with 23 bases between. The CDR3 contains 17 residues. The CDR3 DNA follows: TGTGCCAGCAGCCTCGGACAGTTACAAGAGCATCGAGAGACCCAGTACTTC. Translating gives CASSLGQLQEHRETQYF.

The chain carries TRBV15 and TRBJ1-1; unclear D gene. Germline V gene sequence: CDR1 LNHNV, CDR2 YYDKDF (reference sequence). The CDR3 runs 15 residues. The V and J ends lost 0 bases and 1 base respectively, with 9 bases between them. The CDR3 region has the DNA TGTGCCACCAGCAGAGAAAAGGGTTCGAACACTGAAGCTTTCTTT. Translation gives CATSREKGSNTEAFF.

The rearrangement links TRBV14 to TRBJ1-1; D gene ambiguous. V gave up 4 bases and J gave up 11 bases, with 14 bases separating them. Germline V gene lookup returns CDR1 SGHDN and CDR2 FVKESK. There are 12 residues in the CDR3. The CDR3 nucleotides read TGTGCCAGCAGCCGGTCAGGAGGGATGGCTTTCTTT. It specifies CASSRSGGMAFF. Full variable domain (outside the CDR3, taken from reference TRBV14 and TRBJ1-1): EAGVTQFPSHSVIEKGQTVTLRCDPISGHDNLYWYRRVMGKEIKFLLHFVKESKQDESGMPNNRFLAERTGGTYSTLKVQPAELEDSGVYFCASSRSGGMAFFGQGTRLTVV.

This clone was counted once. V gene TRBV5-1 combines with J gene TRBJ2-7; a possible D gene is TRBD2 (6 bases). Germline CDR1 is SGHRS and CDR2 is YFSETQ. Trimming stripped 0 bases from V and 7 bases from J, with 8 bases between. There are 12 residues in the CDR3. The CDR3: CASSLVGGEQYF. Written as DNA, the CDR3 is TGCGCCAGCAGCTTGGTTGGAGGGGAGCAGTACTTC.

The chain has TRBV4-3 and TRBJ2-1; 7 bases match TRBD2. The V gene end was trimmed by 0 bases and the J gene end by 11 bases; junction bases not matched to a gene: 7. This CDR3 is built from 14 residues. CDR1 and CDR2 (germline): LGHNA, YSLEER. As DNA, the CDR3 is TGCGCCAGCAGCCAAGAAGCGGGGCCTAGGAAGCAGTTCTTC. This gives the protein CASSQEAGPRKQFF.

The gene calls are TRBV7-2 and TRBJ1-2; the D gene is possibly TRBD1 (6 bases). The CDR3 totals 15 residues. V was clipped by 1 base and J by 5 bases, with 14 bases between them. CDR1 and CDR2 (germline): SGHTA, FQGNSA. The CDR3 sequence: CASSLELGAFYGYTF. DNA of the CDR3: TGTGCCAGCAGCTTAGAGCTGGGGGCCTTTTATGGCTACACCTTC.

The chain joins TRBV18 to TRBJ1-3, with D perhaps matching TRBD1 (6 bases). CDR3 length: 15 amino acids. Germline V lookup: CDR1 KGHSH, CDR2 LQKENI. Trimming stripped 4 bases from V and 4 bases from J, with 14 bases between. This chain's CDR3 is CASSRDKGGGNTIYF. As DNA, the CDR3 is TGTGCCAGCTCACGGGACAAAGGGGGAGGAAACACCATATATTTT. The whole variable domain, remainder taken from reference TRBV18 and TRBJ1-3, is NAGVMQNPRHLVRRRGQEARLRCSPMKGHSHVYWYRQLPEEGLKFMVYLQKENIIDESGMPKERFSAEFPKEGPSILRIQQVVRGDSAAYFCASSRDKGGGNTIYFGEGSWLTVV.

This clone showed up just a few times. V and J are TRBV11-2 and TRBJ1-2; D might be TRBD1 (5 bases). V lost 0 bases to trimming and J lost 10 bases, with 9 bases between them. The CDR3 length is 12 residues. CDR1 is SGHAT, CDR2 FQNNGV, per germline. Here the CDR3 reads CASSLEPRAYTF. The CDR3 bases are TGTGCCAGCAGCTTAGAACCCAGGGCCTACACCTTC. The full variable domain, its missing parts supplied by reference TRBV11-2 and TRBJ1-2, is EAGVAQSPRYKIIEKRQSVAFWCNPISGHATLYWYQQILGQGPKLLIQFQNNGVVDDSQLPKDRFSAERLKGVDSTLKIQPAKLEDSAVYLCASSLEPRAYTFGSGTRLTVV.

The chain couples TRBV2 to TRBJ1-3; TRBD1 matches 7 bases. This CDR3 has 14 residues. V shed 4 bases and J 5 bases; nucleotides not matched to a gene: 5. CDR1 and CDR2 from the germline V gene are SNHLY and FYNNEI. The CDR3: CASSGAQGRNTIYF. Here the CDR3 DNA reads TGTGCCAGCAGTGGAGCACAGGGGAGAAACACCATATATTTT.

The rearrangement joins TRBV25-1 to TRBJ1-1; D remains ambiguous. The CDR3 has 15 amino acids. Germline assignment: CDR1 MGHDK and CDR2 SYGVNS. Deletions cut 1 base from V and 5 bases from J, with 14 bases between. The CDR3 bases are TGTGCCAGCAGTGAATTGGAGATGGAGAGTACTGAAGCTTTCTTT. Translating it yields CASSELEMESTEAFF.

CDR3: CASSFTAGAGSYEQYF. The CDR3 region has the DNA TGTGCCAGCAGCTTCACAGCGGGGGCTGGCTCCTACGAGCAGTACTTC. The chain recombines TRBV7-2 with TRBJ2-7, with 8 bases fitting TRBD2. V dropped 3 bases and J dropped 0; count of bases not matched to a gene: 7. This CDR3 is 16 amino acids long. Germline lookup yields CDR1 SGHTA and CDR2 FQGNSA.

The CDR3 spells CASSLGSGAGGYTF. The CDR3 DNA follows: TGCGCCAGCAGCTTGGGGTCAGGGGCGGGCGGCTACACCTTC. The chain employs TRBV5-1 and TRBJ1-2, with a weak D call TRBD1 (6 bases). Germline V gives CDR1 SGHRS, CDR2 YFSETQ. Between the trimmed V and J ends, which lost 0 bases and 8 bases, there was a span of 14 bases. This CDR3 has 14 residues.

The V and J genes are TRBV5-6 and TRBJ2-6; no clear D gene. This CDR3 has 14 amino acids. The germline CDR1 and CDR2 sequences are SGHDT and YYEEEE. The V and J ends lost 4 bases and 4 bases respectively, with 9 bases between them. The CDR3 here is CASSPESGANVLTF. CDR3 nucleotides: TGTGCCAGCAGCCCCGAATCAGGGGCCAACGTCCTGACTTTC.

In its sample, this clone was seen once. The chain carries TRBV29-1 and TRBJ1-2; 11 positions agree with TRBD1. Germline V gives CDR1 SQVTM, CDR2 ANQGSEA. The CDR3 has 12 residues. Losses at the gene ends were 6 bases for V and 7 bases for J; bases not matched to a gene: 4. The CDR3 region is CSVGGTGGGYTF. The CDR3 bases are TGCAGCGTCGGGGGGACAGGGGGTGGCTACACCTTC.

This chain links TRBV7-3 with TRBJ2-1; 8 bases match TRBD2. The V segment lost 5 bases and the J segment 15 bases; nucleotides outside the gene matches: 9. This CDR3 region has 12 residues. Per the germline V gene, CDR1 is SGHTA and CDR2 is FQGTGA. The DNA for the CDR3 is TGTGCCAGCAGCGAAGGGGGACTAGGACGGTTCTTC. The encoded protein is CASSEGGLGRFF.

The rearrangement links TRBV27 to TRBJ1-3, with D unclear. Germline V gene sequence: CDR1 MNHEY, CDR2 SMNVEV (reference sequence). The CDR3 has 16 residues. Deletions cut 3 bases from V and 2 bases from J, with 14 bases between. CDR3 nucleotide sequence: TGTGCCAGCAGTTTCCCTTTTGTCCCCACTGGAAACACCATATATTTT. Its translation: CASSFPFVPTGNTIYF.

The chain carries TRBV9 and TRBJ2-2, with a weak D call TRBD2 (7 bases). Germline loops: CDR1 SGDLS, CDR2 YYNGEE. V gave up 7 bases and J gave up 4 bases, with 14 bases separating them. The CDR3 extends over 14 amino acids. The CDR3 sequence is CASGGGVPTGELFF. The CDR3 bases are TGTGCCAGCGGAGGGGGGGTCCCCACCGGGGAGCTGTTTTTT.

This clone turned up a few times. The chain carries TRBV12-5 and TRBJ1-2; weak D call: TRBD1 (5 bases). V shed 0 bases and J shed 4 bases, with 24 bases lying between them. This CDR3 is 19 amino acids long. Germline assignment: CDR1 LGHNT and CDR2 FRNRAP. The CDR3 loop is CASGLVQGWESLLAYGYTF. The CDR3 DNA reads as TGTGCTAGTGGTTTGGTCCAGGGCTGGGAGTCCCTTTTAGCCTATGGCTACACCTTC. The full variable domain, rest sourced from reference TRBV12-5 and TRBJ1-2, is DARVTQTPRHKVTEMGQEVTMRCQPILGHNTVFWYRQTMMQGLELLAYFRNRAPLDDSGMPKDRFSAEMPDATLATLKIQPSEPRDSAVYFCASGLVQGWESLLAYGYTFGSGTRLTVV.

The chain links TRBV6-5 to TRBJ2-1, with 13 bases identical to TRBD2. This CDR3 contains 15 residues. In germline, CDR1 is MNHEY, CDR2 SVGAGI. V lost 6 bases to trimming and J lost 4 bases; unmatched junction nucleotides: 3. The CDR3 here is CASRILAGGYNEQFF. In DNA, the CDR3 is TGTGCCAGCAGGATACTAGCGGGGGGGTACAATGAGCAGTTCTTC.

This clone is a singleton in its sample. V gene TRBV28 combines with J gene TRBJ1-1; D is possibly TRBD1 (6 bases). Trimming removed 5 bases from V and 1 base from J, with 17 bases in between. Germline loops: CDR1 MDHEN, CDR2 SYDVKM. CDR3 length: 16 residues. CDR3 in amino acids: CASSRTGRGGNTEAFF. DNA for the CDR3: TGTGCCAGCAGTCGAACCGGTAGAGGGGGGAACACTGAAGCTTTCTTT. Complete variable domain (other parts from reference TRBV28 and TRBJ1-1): DVKVTQSSRYLVKRTGEKVFLECVQDMDHENMFWYRQDPGLGLRLIYFSYDVKMKEKGDIPEGYSVSREKKERFSLILESASTNQTSMYLCASSRTGRGGNTEAFFGQGTRLTVV.

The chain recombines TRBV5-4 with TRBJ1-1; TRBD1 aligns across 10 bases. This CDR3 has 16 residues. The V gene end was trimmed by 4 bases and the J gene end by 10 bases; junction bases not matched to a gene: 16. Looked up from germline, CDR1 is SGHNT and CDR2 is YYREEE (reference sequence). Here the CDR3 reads CASSPGTGANVWVAFF. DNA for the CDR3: TGTGCCAGCAGCCCAGGGACAGGGGCAAATGTGTGGGTAGCTTTCTTT. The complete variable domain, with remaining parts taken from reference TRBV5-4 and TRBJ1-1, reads ETGVTQSPTHLIKTRGQQVTLRCSSQSGHNTVSWYQQALGQGPQFIFQYYREEENGRGNFPPRFSGLQFPNYSSELNVNALELDDSALYLCASSPGTGANVWVAFFGQGTRLTVV.

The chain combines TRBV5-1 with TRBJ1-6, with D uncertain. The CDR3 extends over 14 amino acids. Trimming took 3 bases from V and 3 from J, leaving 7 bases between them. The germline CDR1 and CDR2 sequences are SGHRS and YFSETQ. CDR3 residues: CASSSSYYNSPLHF. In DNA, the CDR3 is TGCGCCAGCAGCTCGAGTTACTATAATTCACCCCTCCACTTT.

CDR3 in DNA: TGTGCCAGCTCACCAGGACAGGAGAAGGGCTATGGCTACACCTTC. This encodes CASSPGQEKGYGYTF. The chain links TRBV18 to TRBJ1-2; 7 bases agree with TRBD1. CDR3 length: 15 amino acids. The V segment lost 2 bases and the J segment 4 bases; nucleotides outside the gene matches: 7. The germline gives CDR1 KGHSH, CDR2 LQKENI.

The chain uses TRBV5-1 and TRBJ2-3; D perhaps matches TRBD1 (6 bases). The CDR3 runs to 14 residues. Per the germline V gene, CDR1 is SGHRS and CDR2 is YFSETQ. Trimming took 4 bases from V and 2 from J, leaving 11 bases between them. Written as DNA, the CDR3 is TGCGCCAGCAGCACCGGACAGCTCACAGATACGCAGTATTTT. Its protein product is CASSTGQLTDTQYF.

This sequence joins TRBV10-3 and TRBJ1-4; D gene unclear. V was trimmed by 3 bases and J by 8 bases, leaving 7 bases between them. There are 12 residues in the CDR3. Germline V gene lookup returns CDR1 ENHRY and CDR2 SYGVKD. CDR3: CAISEQREKLFF. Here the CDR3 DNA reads TGTGCCATCAGTGAACAGAGAGAAAAACTGTTTTTT.